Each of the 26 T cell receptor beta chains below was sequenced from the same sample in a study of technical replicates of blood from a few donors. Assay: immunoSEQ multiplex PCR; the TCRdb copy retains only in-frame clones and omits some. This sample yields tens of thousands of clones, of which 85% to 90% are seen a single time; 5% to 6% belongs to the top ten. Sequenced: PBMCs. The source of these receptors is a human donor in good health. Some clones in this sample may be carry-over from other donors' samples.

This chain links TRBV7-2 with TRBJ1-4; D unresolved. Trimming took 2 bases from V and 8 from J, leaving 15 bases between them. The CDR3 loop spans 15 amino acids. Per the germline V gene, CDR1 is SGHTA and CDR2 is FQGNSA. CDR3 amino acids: CASSLWSSEGEKLFF. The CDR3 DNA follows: TGTGCCAGCAGCTTATGGTCCAGCGAAGGCGAAAAACTGTTTTTT.

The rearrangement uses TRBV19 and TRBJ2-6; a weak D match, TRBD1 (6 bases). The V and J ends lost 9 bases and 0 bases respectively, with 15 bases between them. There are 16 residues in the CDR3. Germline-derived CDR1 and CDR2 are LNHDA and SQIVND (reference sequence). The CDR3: CASSRQVFSGANVLTF. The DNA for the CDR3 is TGTGCCAGCAGCCGACAGGTGTTCTCTGGGGCCAACGTCCTGACTTTC.

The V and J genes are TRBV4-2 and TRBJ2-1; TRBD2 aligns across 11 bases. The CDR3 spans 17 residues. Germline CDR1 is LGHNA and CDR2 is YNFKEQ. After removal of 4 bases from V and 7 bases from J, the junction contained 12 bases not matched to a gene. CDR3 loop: CASSRKALAGGGNEQFF. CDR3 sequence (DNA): TGTGCCAGCAGCCGCAAAGCCCTAGCGGGGGGTGGTAATGAGCAGTTCTTC.

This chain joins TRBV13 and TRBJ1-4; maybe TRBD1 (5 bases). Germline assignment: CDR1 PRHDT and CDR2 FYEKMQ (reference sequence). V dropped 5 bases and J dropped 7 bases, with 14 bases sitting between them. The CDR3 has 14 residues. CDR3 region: CASSLRTGGEKLFF. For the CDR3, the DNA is TGTGCCAGCAGCCTACGGACGGGGGGTGAAAAACTGTTTTTT. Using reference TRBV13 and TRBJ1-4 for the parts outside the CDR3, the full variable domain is AAGVIQSPRHLIKEKRETATLKCYPIPRHDTVYWYQQGPGQDPQFLISFYEKMQSDKGSIPDRFSAQQFSDYHSELNMSSLELGDSALYFCASSLRTGGEKLFFGSGTQLSVL.

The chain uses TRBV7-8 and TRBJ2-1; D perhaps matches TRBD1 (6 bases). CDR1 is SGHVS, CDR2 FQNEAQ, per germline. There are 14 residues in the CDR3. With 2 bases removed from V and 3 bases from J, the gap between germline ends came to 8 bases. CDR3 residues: CASSLRTVYNEQFF. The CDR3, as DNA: TGTGCCAGCAGCTTACGGACAGTCTACAATGAGCAGTTCTTC.

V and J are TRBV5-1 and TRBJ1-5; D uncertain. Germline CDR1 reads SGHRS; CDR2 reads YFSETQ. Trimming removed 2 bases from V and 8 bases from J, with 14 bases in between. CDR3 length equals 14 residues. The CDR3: CASSFLGIGEPQHF. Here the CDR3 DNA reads TGCGCCAGCAGCTTCCTGGGGATCGGGGAGCCCCAGCATTTT.

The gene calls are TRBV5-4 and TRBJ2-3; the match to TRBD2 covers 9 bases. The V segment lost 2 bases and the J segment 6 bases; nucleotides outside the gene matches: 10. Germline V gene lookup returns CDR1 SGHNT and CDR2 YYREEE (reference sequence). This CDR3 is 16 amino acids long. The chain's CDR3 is CASSFRLAGYPDTQYF. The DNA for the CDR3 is TGTGCCAGCAGCTTTCGGCTAGCGGGGTACCCCGATACGCAGTATTTT.

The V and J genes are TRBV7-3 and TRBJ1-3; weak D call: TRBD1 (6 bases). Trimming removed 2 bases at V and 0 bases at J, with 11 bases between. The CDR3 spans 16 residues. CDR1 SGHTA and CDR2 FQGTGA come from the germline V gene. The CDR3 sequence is CASSLGARGSGNTIYF. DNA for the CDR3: TGTGCCAGCAGCTTAGGGGCCAGGGGCTCTGGAAACACCATATATTTT. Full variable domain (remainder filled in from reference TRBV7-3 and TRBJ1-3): GAGVSQTPSNKVTEKGKYVELRCDPISGHTALYWYRQSLGQGPEFLIYFQGTGAADDSGLPNDRFFAVRPEGSVSTLKIQRTERGDSAVYLCASSLGARGSGNTIYFGEGSWLTVV.

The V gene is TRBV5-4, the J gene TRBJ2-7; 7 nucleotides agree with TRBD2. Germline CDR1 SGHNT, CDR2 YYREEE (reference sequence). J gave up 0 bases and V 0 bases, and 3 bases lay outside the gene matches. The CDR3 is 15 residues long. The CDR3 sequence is CASSLGGSSSYEQYF. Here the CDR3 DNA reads TGTGCCAGCAGCTTGGGCGGGAGCAGCTCCTACGAGCAGTACTTC.

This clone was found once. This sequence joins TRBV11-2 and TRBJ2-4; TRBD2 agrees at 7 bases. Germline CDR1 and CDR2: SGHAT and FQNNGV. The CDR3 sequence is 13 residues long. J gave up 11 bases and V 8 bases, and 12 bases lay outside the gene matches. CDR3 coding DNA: TGTGCCAGCGGGGGGGAGGGAAAAAGCCTTCAGTACTTC. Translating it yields CASGGEGKSLQYF.

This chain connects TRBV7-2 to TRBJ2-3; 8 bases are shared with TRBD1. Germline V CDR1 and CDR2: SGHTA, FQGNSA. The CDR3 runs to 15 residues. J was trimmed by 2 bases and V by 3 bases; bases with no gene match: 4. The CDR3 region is CASSLSGGVTDTQYF. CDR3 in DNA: TGTGCCAGCAGCTTGTCAGGGGGCGTCACAGATACGCAGTATTTT. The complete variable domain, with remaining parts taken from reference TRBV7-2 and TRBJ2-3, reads GAGVSQSPSNKVTEKGKDVELRCDPISGHTALYWYRQSLGQGLEFLIYFQGNSAPDKSGLPSDRFSAERTGGSVSTLTIQRTQQEDSAVYLCASSLSGGVTDTQYFGPGTRLTVL.

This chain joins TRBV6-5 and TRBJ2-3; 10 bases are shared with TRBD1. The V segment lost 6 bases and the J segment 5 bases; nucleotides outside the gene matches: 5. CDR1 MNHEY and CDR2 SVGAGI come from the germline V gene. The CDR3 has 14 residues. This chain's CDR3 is CASRGQGLQDTQYF. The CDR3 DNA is TGTGCCAGCAGGGGACAGGGGCTTCAAGATACGCAGTATTTT.

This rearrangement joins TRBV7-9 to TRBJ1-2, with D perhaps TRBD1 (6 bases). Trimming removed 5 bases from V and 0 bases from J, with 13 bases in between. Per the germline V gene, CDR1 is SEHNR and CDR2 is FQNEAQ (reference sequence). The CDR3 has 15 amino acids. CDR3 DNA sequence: TGTGCCAGCAGCCCGAGGGACAAATCTAACTATGGCTACACCTTC. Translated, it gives CASSPRDKSNYGYTF.

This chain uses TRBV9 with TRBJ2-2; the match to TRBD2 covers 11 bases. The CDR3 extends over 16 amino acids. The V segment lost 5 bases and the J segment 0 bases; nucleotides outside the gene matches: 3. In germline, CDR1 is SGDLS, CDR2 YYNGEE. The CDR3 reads CASRLAGDANTGELFF. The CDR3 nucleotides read TGTGCCAGCAGACTAGCGGGGGATGCGAACACCGGGGAGCTGTTTTTT.

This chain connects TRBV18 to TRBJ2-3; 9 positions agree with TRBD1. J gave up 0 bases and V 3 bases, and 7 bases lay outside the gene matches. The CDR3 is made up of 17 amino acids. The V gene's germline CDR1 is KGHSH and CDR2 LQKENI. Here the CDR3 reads CASSPEGTGFSTDTQYF. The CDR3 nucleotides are TGTGCCAGCTCACCGGAAGGGACAGGGTTTAGCACAGATACGCAGTATTTT.

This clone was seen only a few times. The CDR3 loop is CASSPLGGKLSYNEQFF. The CDR3 nucleotides are TGTGCCAGCAGTCCCTTGGGGGGGAAACTCTCCTACAATGAGCAGTTCTTC. The V and J genes are TRBV5-6 and TRBJ2-1; 7 nucleotides line up with TRBD2. V was clipped by 5 bases and J by 0 bases; unmatched bases: 11. The CDR3 contains 17 residues. The germline V gene has CDR1 SGHDT and CDR2 YYEEEE.

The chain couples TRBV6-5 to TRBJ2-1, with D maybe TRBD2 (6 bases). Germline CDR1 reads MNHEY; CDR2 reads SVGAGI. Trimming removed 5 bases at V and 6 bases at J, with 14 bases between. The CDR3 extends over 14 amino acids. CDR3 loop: CASSPARLGNEQFF. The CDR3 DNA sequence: TGTGCCAGCAGTCCCGCCCGACTAGGCAATGAGCAGTTCTTC.

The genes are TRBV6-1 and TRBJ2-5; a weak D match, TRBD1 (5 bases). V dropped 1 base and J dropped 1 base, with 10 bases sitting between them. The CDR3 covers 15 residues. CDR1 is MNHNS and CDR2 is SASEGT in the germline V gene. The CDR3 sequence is CASSEEDTFQETQYF. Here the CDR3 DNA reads TGTGCCAGCAGTGAAGAGGACACCTTCCAAGAGACCCAGTACTTC.

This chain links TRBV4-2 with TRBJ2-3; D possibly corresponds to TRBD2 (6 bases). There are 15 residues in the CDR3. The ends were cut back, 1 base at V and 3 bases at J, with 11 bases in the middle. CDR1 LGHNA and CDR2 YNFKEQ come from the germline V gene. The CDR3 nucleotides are TGTGCCAGCAGCCAAGCTCTAGCGATGACAGATACGCAGTATTTT. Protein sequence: CASSQALAMTDTQYF.

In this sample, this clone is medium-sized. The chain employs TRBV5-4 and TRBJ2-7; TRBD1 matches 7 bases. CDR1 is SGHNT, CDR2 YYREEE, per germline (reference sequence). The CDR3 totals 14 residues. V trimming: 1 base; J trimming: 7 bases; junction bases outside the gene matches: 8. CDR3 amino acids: CASSLIDRAREQYF. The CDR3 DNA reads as TGTGCCAGCAGCTTGATAGACAGGGCACGGGAGCAGTACTTC.

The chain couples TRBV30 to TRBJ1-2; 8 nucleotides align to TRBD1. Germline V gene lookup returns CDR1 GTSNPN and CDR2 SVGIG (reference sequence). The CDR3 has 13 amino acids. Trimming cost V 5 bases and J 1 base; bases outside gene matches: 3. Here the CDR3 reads CAWGGQGNYGYTF. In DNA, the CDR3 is TGTGCCTGGGGAGGACAGGGTAACTATGGCTACACCTTC.

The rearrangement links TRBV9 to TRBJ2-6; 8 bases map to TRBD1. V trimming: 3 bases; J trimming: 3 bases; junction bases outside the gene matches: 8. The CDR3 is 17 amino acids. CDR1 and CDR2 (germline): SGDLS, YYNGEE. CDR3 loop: CASSGFQGAGGANVLTF. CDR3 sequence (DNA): TGTGCCAGCAGCGGCTTCCAGGGGGCGGGTGGGGCCAACGTCCTGACTTTC.

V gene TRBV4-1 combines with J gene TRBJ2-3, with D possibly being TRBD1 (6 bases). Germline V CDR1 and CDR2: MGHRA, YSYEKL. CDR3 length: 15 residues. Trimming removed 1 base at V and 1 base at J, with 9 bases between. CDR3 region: CASSQVEGGTDTQYF. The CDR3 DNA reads TGCGCCAGCAGCCAAGTCGAGGGGGGCACAGATACGCAGTATTTT.

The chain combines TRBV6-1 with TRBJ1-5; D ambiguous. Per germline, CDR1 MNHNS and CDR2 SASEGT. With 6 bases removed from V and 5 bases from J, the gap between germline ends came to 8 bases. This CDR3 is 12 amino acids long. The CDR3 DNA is TGTGCCAGCAGAAGCTCGCATCAGCCCCAGCATTTT. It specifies CASRSSHQPQHF.

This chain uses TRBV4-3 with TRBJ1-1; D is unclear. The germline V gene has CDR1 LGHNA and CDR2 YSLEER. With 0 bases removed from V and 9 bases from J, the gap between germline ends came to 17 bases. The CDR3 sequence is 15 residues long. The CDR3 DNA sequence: TGCGCCAGCAGCCAAGAAGCGCAGCCCGCGGCCCAAGCTTTCTTT. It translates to CASSQEAQPAAQAFF.

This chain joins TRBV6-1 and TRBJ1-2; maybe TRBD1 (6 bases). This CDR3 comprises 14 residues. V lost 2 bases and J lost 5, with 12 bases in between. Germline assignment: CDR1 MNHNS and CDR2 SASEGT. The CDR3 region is CASSEKTGWYGYTF. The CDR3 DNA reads TGTGCCAGCAGTGAAAAAACAGGGTGGTATGGCTACACCTTC.